This is a list of T cell receptor beta chains from one sample in a study of Ad26.COV2.S vaccination and SARS-CoV-2 variants. The repertoire was sequenced with immunoSEQ multiplex PCR; TCRdb's copy has only in-frame clones and lacks some. This sample has under 400,000 clones; 87% occur once, and the top ten carry 3.4%. Specimen: peripheral blood, collected in a trial of Ad26.COV2.S vaccine versus placebo. These receptors originate from a person aged 18-60 years who received the Ad26.COV2.S COVID-19 vaccine or a placebo. CDR3s include the opening cysteine and the closing phenylalanine or tryptophan. The D gene is left open where the match is weak. Clone size, where shown, is once, few, many, or a class for clones that have expanded.

cdr3_aa cdr3_nt clone_size d_call j_call v_call
CASSPWDISNTEAFF TGTGCCAGCAGCCCCTGGGACATCTCGAACACTGAAGCTTTCTTT . . TRBJ1-1 TRBV9
CSGVSSYEQYF TGCAGTGGGGTGTCCTCCTACGAGCAGTACTTC . . TRBJ2-7 TRBV20-1
CASRFTGTANSPLHF TGTGCCAGCAGATTTACCGGGACAGCAAATTCACCCCTCCACTTT . TRBD1 TRBJ1-6 TRBV7-6
CASSLGPRTEAFF TGTGCCAGCAGCTTAGGGCCGAGGACTGAAGCTTTCTTT once . TRBJ1-1 TRBV5-5
CASRSDRGEQYF TGTGCCAGCCGATCGGACAGGGGCGAGCAGTACTTC . TRBD1 TRBJ2-7 TRBV27
CASSLRAGGPTEQYF TGTGCCAGCAGCTTAAGGGCAGGGGGTCCCACCGAGCAGTACTTC . TRBD1 TRBJ2-7 TRBV7-2
CASSPSTGYEQYF TGTGCCAGCAGCCCATCGACAGGGTACGAGCAGTACTTC . TRBD1 TRBJ2-7 TRBV6-6
CASSSRPDNEQFF TGTGCCAGCAGCTCCCGACCCGACAATGAGCAGTTCTTC . . TRBJ2-1 TRBV13
CATSGRAGEKLFF TGTGCCACCAGTGGCAGGGCTGGGGAAAAACTGTTTTTT . . TRBJ1-4 TRBV15
CASSHQGAKGYTF TGTGCCAGCAGTCATCAGGGGGCGAAAGGCTACACCTTC . TRBD1 TRBJ1-2 TRBV6-2/TRBV6-3
CASSVTLGNTEAFF TGTGCCAGCAGTGTCACTCTGGGGAACACTGAAGCTTTCTTT few . TRBJ1-1 TRBV4-2
CATALGRGYQEGTDTQYF TGTGCTACCGCCTTAGGGAGGGGGTATCAAGAAGGTACAGATACGCAGTATTTT . . TRBJ2-3 TRBV12-5
CASSLLRGGPAGELFF TGTGCCAGCAGTTTATTGCGGGGGGGGCCCGCCGGGGAGCTGTTTTTT . TRBD2 TRBJ2-2 TRBV27
CASRRQGLGLNTEAFF TGTGCCAGTAGAAGACAGGGGTTAGGTTTGAACACTGAAGCTTTCTTT . TRBD1 TRBJ1-1 TRBV19
CATSRNTGVGANVLTF TGTGCCACCAGCAGAAATACAGGGGTAGGGGCCAACGTCCTGACTTTC . TRBD1 TRBJ2-6 TRBV15
CASSERRDREAFF TGTGCCAGCAGTGAACGCAGAGACAGGGAAGCTTTCTTT . . TRBJ1-1 TRBV6-1
CASSLEQNNYGYTF TGCGCCAGCAGCTTGGAACAGAATAACTATGGCTACACCTTC . . TRBJ1-2 TRBV5-1
CAWSSSGYGYTF TGTGCCTGGAGTTCATCGGGGTATGGCTACACCTTC . . TRBJ1-2 TRBV30
CASSQAVGANVLTF TGCGCCAGCAGCCAAGCGGTGGGGGCCAACGTCCTGACTTTC . . TRBJ2-6 TRBV4-3
CASKRGSSYEQYF TGTGCCAGCAAGAGGGGCAGCTCCTACGAGCAGTACTTC . . TRBJ2-7 TRBV25-1
CASKPGQGNSPLHF TGTGCCAGCAAACCGGGACAGGGAAATTCACCCCTCCACTTT . TRBD1 TRBJ1-6 TRBV6-6
CASRGLNDRGYGYTF TGTGCCAGCAGGGGCCTTAATGATAGGGGCTATGGCTACACCTTC . . TRBJ1-2 TRBV6-5
CASSLVGSGELFF TGTGCCAGCAGTTTAGTAGGGAGCGGGGAGCTGTTTTTT . . TRBJ2-2 TRBV12-3/TRBV12-4
CASSFSDTQYF TGTGCCAGCAGTTTTTCAGATACGCAGTATTTT . . TRBJ2-3 TRBV12-3/TRBV12-4
CASSQVGGGAGNEQFF TGTGCCAGCAGCCAAGTCGGCGGGGGGGCTGGGAATGAGCAGTTCTTC few TRBD2 TRBJ2-1 TRBV14
CAWGSQFTDTQYF TGTGCCTGGGGAAGTCAGTTCACAGATACGCAGTATTTT . . TRBJ2-3 TRBV30
CSVEPAPGQAHYYGYTF TGCAGCGTTGAACCCGCTCCGGGACAGGCTCACTACTATGGCTACACCTTC . TRBD1 TRBJ1-2 TRBV29-1
CASSPRTGNGNTIYF TGCGCCAGCAGCCCACGGACAGGGAATGGAAACACCATATATTTT . TRBD1 TRBJ1-3 TRBV5-1
CASSAYGGSGGYTF TGTGCCAGCAGTGCATATGGGGGGTCGGGAGGCTACACCTTC . . TRBJ1-2 TRBV27
CASSRTGESNQPQHF TGTGCCAGCAGCCGGACAGGGGAGAGCAATCAGCCCCAGCATTTT . TRBD1 TRBJ1-5 TRBV5-5
CASSPITRTGVYGYTF TGTGCCAGCAGCCCGATCACCCGGACAGGAGTCTATGGCTACACCTTC . TRBD1 TRBJ1-2 TRBV3-1/TRBV3-2
CASSPPVPGAGETQYF TGTGCCAGCTCACCACCGGTGCCGGGGGCAGGGGAGACCCAGTACTTC . . TRBJ2-5 TRBV18
CAWSAPDDRKPVTDTQYF TGTGCCTGGAGTGCCCCAGATGACAGAAAGCCTGTCACAGATACGCAGTATTTT once . TRBJ2-3 TRBV30
CATSRDLGITSEQYF TGTGCCACCAGCAGAGATCTCGGCATCACCTCCGAGCAGTACTTC . . TRBJ2-7 TRBV15
CASSPHNQPQHF TGTGCCAGCAGTCCGCACAATCAGCCCCAGCATTTT once . TRBJ1-5 TRBV12-3/TRBV12-4
CASSFLTGGNEKLFF TGTGCCAGCAGCTTTCTGACAGGGGGGAATGAAAAACTGTTTTTT . TRBD1 TRBJ1-4 TRBV5-6
CASGTSGGDPYNEQFF TGTGCCAGCGGGACTAGCGGGGGGGACCCCTACAATGAGCAGTTCTTC . TRBD2 TRBJ2-1 TRBV2
CASSTDISNQPQHF TGTGCCAGTAGTACCGACATTAGCAATCAGCCCCAGCATTTT . . TRBJ1-5 TRBV19
CASISDRDRTGELFF TGTGCCAGCATCTCAGACAGGGATCGAACCGGGGAGCTGTTTTTT few TRBD1 TRBJ2-2 TRBV7-9
CASSLLTGDADTQYF TGTGCCAGCAGCCTCTTAACCGGGGATGCAGATACGCAGTATTTT . . TRBJ2-3 TRBV7-6
CASSLDRPTEAFF TGTGCCAGCAGCTTGGACAGGCCCACTGAAGCTTTCTTT few . TRBJ1-1 TRBV5-4
CASSLDPLVYGYTF TGTGCCAGCAGCTTGGACCCTTTAGTTTATGGCTACACCTTC . . TRBJ1-2 TRBV6-6
CASSASGTHEQFF TGTGCCAGCAGCGCCTCAGGAACCCATGAGCAGTTCTTC . . TRBJ2-1 TRBV7-3
CAISDRTGGTEAFF TGTGCCATCAGTGATCGGACAGGGGGCACTGAAGCTTTCTTT . TRBD1 TRBJ1-1 TRBV10-3
CASSLEATGSSPLHF TGTGCCAGCAGCTTAGAGGCGACAGGGAGCTCACCCCTCCACTTT . TRBD1 TRBJ1-6 TRBV7-2
CAWSAGGKTQYF TGTGCCTGGAGCGCCGGAGGGAAGACCCAGTACTTC . . TRBJ2-5 TRBV30
CSAPTGDTIYF TGCAGTGCTCCTACAGGGGACACCATATATTTT once TRBD1 TRBJ1-3 TRBV20-1
CAWSVLLDGNYGQYF TGTGCCTGGAGTGTACTTTTGGACGGAAACTACGGGCAGTACTTC . . TRBJ2-7 TRBV30
CASSFSGNTEAFF TGTGCCAGCAGCTTCTCCGGGAACACTGAAGCTTTCTTT few . TRBJ1-1 TRBV11-3
CATRIGGEEKLFF TGTGCCACAAGAATTGGCGGAGAGGAAAAACTGTTTTTT . . TRBJ1-4 TRBV10-3
CAWSRGPLGTEAFF TGTGCCTGGAGTAGAGGCCCCCTGGGCACTGAAGCTTTCTTT . . TRBJ1-1 TRBV30
CSARGGETQYF TGCAGTGCTAGAGGCGGTGAGACCCAGTACTTC . . TRBJ2-5 TRBV20-1
CASSLAPYERNIQYF TGTGCCAGCAGCTTGGCCCCCTACGAAAGAAACATTCAGTACTTC . . TRBJ2-4 TRBV5-5
CAWSADRRITYEQYF TGTGCCTGGAGTGCGGACCGACGAATCACCTACGAGCAGTACTTC . . TRBJ2-7 TRBV30